The T cell receptor beta chain under discussion was sequenced for a study of technical replicates of blood from a few donors (dated by TCRdb to about 2017). Unmatched junction bases come to 9, with V trimmed by 4 bases and J by 6 bases. From a lookup of the germline V gene, CDR1 and CDR2 are SGHRS and YFSETQ. Including cysteine and phenylalanine, the CDR3 has 15 amino acids. CDR3 DNA is the only sequence kept; it has 45 bases, read in frame from the first base. To note about this clone: This receptor's antigen is unknown. One base away there is no much larger clone; base qualities are not given.

Library preparation employed the immunoSEQ multiplex PCR assay. The immuneACCESS repertoire file appears here via TCRdb, limited to in-frame rearrangements. These files lack a portion of the clones; in checked studies, under half of the deficit traces to unresolved V genes, and the cause of the others is not known. The sample contains some 80,000 clones, about 97% of them found a single time. The ten largest clonotypes hold around 0.18% of the sample. Sequenced material: T cells isolated from PBMCs. The rearrangement joined TRBV5-1 to TRBJ1-5; 8 central bases correspond to TRBD1. The origin of this receptor is a human donor in good health. For the CDR3, the sequence is CASSLGDRGGQPQHF. The bases are TGCGCCAGCAGCCTAGGTGACAGGGGAGGTCAGCCCCAGCATTTT.